The T cell receptor (beta chain) described here comes from a study of T-cell memory formation after mild COVID-19. General study findings and limits: While clones contracting from day 15 to 85 were balanced between CD4 and CD8, later expanders leaned CD4+. Shrinking CD4+ clones resided mostly in CM and EM, and CD8+ ones in EMRA.

Constant-segment primers served in 5'RACE that generated TCR alpha and TCR beta cDNA libraries bearing sample barcodes and UMIs. TCRdb re-derived calls from the 5' RACE reads in MiXCR, one entry per CDR3 protein. The sample records fewer than 550,000 distinct CDR3 sequences, around 19% being singletons. Germline CDR1 is DFQATT and CDR2 is SNEGSKA (reference sequence). Deletions cut 3 bases from V and 0 bases from J, with 10 bases between. The CDR3 totals 14 residues. This clonotype appeared a few times. Its antigen is still unknown. The sequencing sample was made of PBMCs or a T cell subset sorted from them (not recorded which). The sequence was obtained from an adult woman who had mild COVID-19 (a few samples of this study predate the infection). Cell type and time point are not known. The V and J genes are TRBV20-1 and TRBJ2-3; D is tentatively TRBD1 or TRBD2 (5 bases each). The CDR3 region has the DNA TGCAGTGCTAGGAGGGACCTAAGCACAGATACGCAGTATTTT. It encodes CSARRDLSTDTQYF.